One sample yielded the 14 T cell receptor beta chains listed below, sequenced in a study of PD-L1 blockade in urothelial cancer (dated by TCRdb to about 2017). In light of the paper, this sample's time point label describes: pretreatment peripheral blood. The library was generated by the immunoSEQ multiplex PCR assay. TCRdb stores this immuneACCESS table with in-frame sequences only. Part of the clones is absent; in the studies checked, under half of the shortfall reflects unresolved V genes, and no reason is known for the rest. Across this sample there are around 33,000 clones, with roughly 82% seen only once. The biggest ten clones account for roughly 7% of the sample. This specimen was PBMCs, taken around atezolizumab (anti-PD-L1) treatment. These receptors were collected from a man in his fifties or sixties with urothelial cancer.

V usage is TRBV9 and J usage is TRBJ1-1, with D perhaps matching TRBD1 (6 bases). This CDR3 has 15 residues. Per the germline V gene, CDR1 is SGDLS and CDR2 is YYNGEE. Trimming pared 4 bases from V and 1 base from J, leaving 14 bases between. The CDR3 region is CASSPTDRKNTEAFF. In nucleotides, the CDR3 is TGTGCCAGCAGCCCGACTGACAGGAAGAACACTGAAGCTTTCTTT. Full variable domain (missing parts from reference TRBV9 and TRBJ1-1): DSGVTQTPKHLITATGQRVTLRCSPRSGDLSVYWYQQSLDQGLQFLIQYYNGEERAKGNILERFSAQQFPDLHSELNLSSLELGDSALYFCASSPTDRKNTEAFFGQGTRLTVV.

The rearrangement joins TRBV18 to TRBJ1-6, with D maybe TRBD1 (5 bases). V lost 4 bases and J 7 bases, leaving 17 bases between the germline ends. This CDR3 region has 16 residues. In germline, CDR1 is KGHSH, CDR2 LQKENI. CDR3 protein: CASSQGSAGKNSPLHF. For the CDR3, the DNA is TGTGCCAGCTCACAGGGATCGGCAGGGAAAAATTCACCCCTCCACTTT.

This clone was seen once. The genes are TRBV7-2 and TRBJ1-2; D is ambiguous. Germline loops: CDR1 SGHTA, CDR2 FQGNSA. The V gene lost 5 bases and the J gene lost 4 bases, with 17 bases spanning the gap. The CDR3 is 15 residues long. The DNA for the CDR3 is TGTGCCAGCAGCCCAACCGGGCGGGGAACCTATGGCTACACCTTC. It yields the protein CASSPTGRGTYGYTF.

The rearrangement joins TRBV2 to TRBJ2-2; 10 bases line up with TRBD1. The CDR3 is 15 residues long. Germline V gene lookup returns CDR1 SNHLY and CDR2 FYNNEI. The J segment lost 2 bases and the V segment lost 9 bases, leaving 6 bases of the junction unmatched. This chain's CDR3 is CARTGGAGNTGELFF. The CDR3 nucleotides read TGTGCCAGGACAGGGGGCGCCGGTAACACCGGGGAGCTGTTTTTT.

The chain recombines TRBV11-3 with TRBJ2-1; a weak D match, TRBD1 (5 bases). V gave up 2 bases and J gave up 4 bases, with 6 bases separating them. Per the germline V gene, CDR1 is SGHNT and CDR2 is YENEEA. This CDR3 has 13 residues. The CDR3 region has the DNA TGTGCCAGCAGCTTACAGGGATACAATGAGCAGTTCTTC. As protein: CASSLQGYNEQFF.

This CDR3 is CASSLFTGGREAKNIQYF. The CDR3 DNA follows: TGTGCCAGCAGCTTGTTCACAGGGGGCCGGGAGGCCAAAAACATTCAGTACTTC. The chain couples TRBV5-6 to TRBJ2-4, with 9 nucleotides matching TRBD1. The germline CDR1 and CDR2 sequences are SGHDT and YYEEEE. V lost 1 base, J lost 1 base, and 9 bases stayed unmatched. This CDR3 is built from 18 residues.

The chain is built from TRBV2 and TRBJ2-4, with 7 bases that match TRBD1. CDR3 length: 16 residues. Losses at the gene ends were 6 bases for V and 4 bases for J; bases not matched to a gene: 12. Germline lookup yields CDR1 SNHLY and CDR2 FYNNEI. The CDR3 protein is CASRDRTGVTKNIQYF. The DNA of the CDR3 is TGTGCCAGCAGGGACAGGACAGGAGTCACAAAAAACATTCAGTACTTC.

J is TRBJ2-2 and V is TRBV7-9; D perhaps matches TRBD2 (6 bases). Germline V gene data show CDR1 as SEHNR and CDR2 as FQNEAQ (reference sequence). With 3 bases removed from V and 1 base from J, the gap between germline ends came to 9 bases. This CDR3 region has 15 residues. Written as DNA, the CDR3 is TGTGCCAGCAGCTTGTGGAGGGGGAACACCGGGGAGCTGTTTTTT. Translated: CASSLWRGNTGELFF.

This sequence joins TRBV5-4 and TRBJ1-2, with D possibly TRBD1 on 5 matching bases. Trimming took 2 bases from V and 2 from J, leaving 13 bases between them. The CDR3 covers 15 residues. Germline values: CDR1 SGHNT, CDR2 YYREEE (reference sequence). CDR3 nucleotides: TGTGCCAGCAGCTTACCGGCGGGGGACAACTATGGCTACACCTTC. It is translated as CASSLPAGDNYGYTF.

V and J are TRBV19 and TRBJ1-1; D gene ambiguous. This CDR3 spans 14 amino acids. The germline V gene has CDR1 LNHDA and CDR2 SQIVND (reference sequence). V lost 4 bases, J lost 5 bases, and 14 bases lay in between. The CDR3 is CASSKRSAETEAFF. The CDR3 DNA is TGTGCCAGTAGTAAGCGGTCAGCCGAAACTGAAGCTTTCTTT.

This chain joins TRBV5-1 and TRBJ2-5; unclear D gene. CDR1 is SGHRS and CDR2 is YFSETQ in the germline V gene. CDR3 length: 13 residues. Trimming left V 0 bases short and J 1 base short, with 4 bases between. CDR3 DNA sequence: TGCGCCAGCAGCTTGGCTGTCCAAGAGACCCAGTACTTC. Translating gives CASSLAVQETQYF.

The rearrangement links TRBV6-1 to TRBJ2-1; 10 nucleotides agree with TRBD1. This CDR3 contains 14 residues. CDR1 is MNHNS and CDR2 is SASEGT in the germline V gene. V trimming: 7 bases; J trimming: 8 bases; junction bases outside the gene matches: 8. The CDR3 here is CASTTGTGVDEQFF. The CDR3, as DNA: TGTGCCAGCACCACCGGGACAGGGGTCGATGAGCAGTTCTTC.

This chain joins TRBV4-2 and TRBJ2-7; a possible D gene is TRBD1 (5 bases). The V end lost 1 base, the J end lost 1 base, and 11 bases lay between the germline ends. Germline assignment: CDR1 LGHNA and CDR2 YNFKEQ. The CDR3 covers 15 residues. In nucleotides, the CDR3 is TGTGCCAGCAGCCAAGTAGACAGCCAGTCCTACGAGCAGTACTTC. This codes for CASSQVDSQSYEQYF.

V and J are TRBV13 and TRBJ1-1; possible D gene TRBD1, 5 bases. The CDR3 extends over 16 amino acids. Germline-derived CDR1 and CDR2 are PRHDT and FYEKMQ (reference sequence). Deletions cut 7 bases from V and 3 bases from J, with 21 bases between. This CDR3 reads CASTELGGEKDTEAFF. The CDR3 bases are TGTGCCAGCACCGAATTGGGAGGGGAGAAGGACACTGAAGCTTTCTTT.